The 3 T cell receptor beta chains below come from one sample, sequenced in a study of T cell responses to AZD1222 COVID-19 vaccine. The table came from immunoSEQ multiplex PCR; TCRdb's copy has only in-frame clones and leaves some out. The sample includes approximately 150,000 clones, 85% to 90% of them seen just once. This material consisted of peripheral blood, taken 28 days after the second AZD1222 dose. The receptors stem from an adult who received the AZD1222 COVID-19 vaccine.

The genes are TRBV7-3 and TRBJ1-1; no firm D call. This CDR3 comprises 13 residues. Germline CDR1 SGHTA, CDR2 FQGTGA. Trimming took off 2 bases at V and 2 bases at J, with 6 bases between the two ends. The CDR3 bases are TGTGCCAGCAGCTTATTGAGAAACACTGAAGCTTTCTTT. Its translation: CASSLLRNTEAFF.

J is TRBJ1-4 and V is TRBV10-3; D remains ambiguous. The length of the CDR3 is 12 residues. Germline V lookup: CDR1 ENHRY, CDR2 SYGVKD. V lost 5 bases and J 6 bases, leaving 7 bases between the germline ends. The CDR3 region has the DNA TGTGCCATCAGTTCAGCGCATGAAAAACTGTTTTTT. This gives the protein CAISSAHEKLFF.

The V and J genes are TRBV7-9 and TRBJ1-6, with D hard to call. The CDR3 extends over 15 amino acids. Trimming shortened V by 6 bases and J by 8 bases, and 17 bases separated the two germline ends. CDR1 SEHNR and CDR2 FQNEAQ come from the germline V gene (reference sequence). In DNA form, the CDR3 reads TGTGCCAGCAGGTCATTCCGGGTTTCGGATTCACCCCTCCACTTT. It is translated as CASRSFRVSDSPLHF.